This is a list of T cell receptor beta chains from one sample in a study of technical replicates of blood from a handful of donors. Assay: immunoSEQ multiplex PCR; the TCRdb copy retains only in-frame clones and omits some. The table shows around 80,000 clones, with 90% to 98% occurring only once. The sample was T cells isolated from PBMCs. The receptors were gathered from a human donor in good health. Each CDR3 is given without its conserved first and last residue. Fields, in order: CDR3 protein, V gene, clone size. A row's size may be missing; if present it is once, few, many or a size class.

ASSLSGITEAF,TRBV27,once
ASSLGAAGTLHEQY,TRBV11-2,-
ASSSEQGSETQY,TRBV7-2,-
ARQGAHGYT,TRBV2,-
ASSQSPSGDSYNEQF,TRBV7-2,-
ASSSPGELQPQH,TRBV6-5,-
ASTLGLRYTGELF,TRBV7-2,-
ASRDRTGKTEAF,TRBV27,-
ASSYRLAGGPGEQY,TRBV7-6,-
ASSEARYSTDTQY,TRBV2,-
ASTSRGGGKPEAF,TRBV7-9,-
ASRSKGQTKNIQY,TRBV6-6,once
ASSPDSGSRNEQF,TRBV27,once
ASSIDQGSLLEDTQY,TRBV19,-
ASSLASGRATGELF,TRBV7-2,-
ASSIVRAGSYNEQF,TRBV19,once
ASSSVWTAGNTIY,TRBV7-2,-
ASSWRGQDLYGYT,TRBV5-4,-
ASWPSSLREQY,TRBV28,-
ASSPPEGAVNGYT,TRBV18,-
ASSSEIGIPSSDEQF,TRBV7-3,-
ASSHGTAGVTQY,TRBV11-2,few
ARSGTGGSYYNEQF,TRBV30,-
ASSLSPGQGFPEAF,TRBV7-3,once
ASSRDRVREQY,TRBV5-6,-
ASSLEPSAGELF,TRBV7-2,once
ASRGLAGADTQY,TRBV6-5,-
ASSPGGGEYSYGYT,TRBV4-1,-
ASSLDDRGPYGYT,TRBV5-6,-
ASGLGLAGEQY,TRBV12-5,-
AITEDKTYEQY,TRBV10-3,-
ASSLADRLYGYT,TRBV7-9,-
ASSPQGNYGYT,TRBV27,-
ASSLLGRTDTQY,TRBV7-3,-